Each of the 23 T cell receptor beta chains below was sequenced from the same sample in a study of cytomegalovirus exposure and HLA in healthy donors. PCR amplification relied on 60 Vbeta primers (plus 13 Jbeta primers). This table comes from immunoSEQ multiplex PCR, and its TCRdb copy is limited to in-frame clones, with some not included. Among 150,000 to 200,000 clones, 82% were seen once, and the ten largest hold around 10%. The sequenced material came from PBMCs. The receptors come from a man aged 50-59 years in good health and CMV-seropositive.

Only a few counts were recorded for this clone. This chain uses TRBV6-4 with TRBJ2-7, with D tentatively TRBD2 (5 bases). Trimming removed 2 bases at V and 2 bases at J, with 13 bases between. Per germline, CDR1 MRHNA and CDR2 SNTAGT. CDR3 size: 15 residues. CDR3 nucleotides: TGTGCCAGCAGTGACGATAGCGAGCATGCCTACGAGCAGTACTTC. Amino acid sequence: CASSDDSEHAYEQYF.

V usage is TRBV21-1 and J usage is TRBJ2-4; the table gives TRBD1 as D, unverified against the DNA. TRBV21-1 is termed a pseudogene. This CDR3 contains 18 residues. The CDR3 coding sequence is TGTGCCAGCAGCAAAGTTTGGGGCAGGGCCCAGATATGTAACATTCAGTACTTC. Its protein is CASSKVWGRAQICNIQYF.

The chain carries TRBV6-4 and TRBJ2-7; D perhaps matches TRBD2 (5 bases). The CDR3 sequence is 14 residues long. Deletions cut 1 base from V and 5 bases from J, with 12 bases between. The germline V gene encodes CDR1 MRHNA and CDR2 SNTAGT. The CDR3 DNA reads as TGTGCCAGCAGTGACTTCGGCCGGCGGGACGAGCAGTACTTC. As protein: CASSDFGRRDEQYF.

This rearrangement joins TRBV6-4 to TRBJ1-5; D gene unclear. Trimming pared 4 bases from V and 6 bases from J, leaving 16 bases between. The CDR3 has 15 amino acids. In germline, CDR1 is MRHNA, CDR2 SNTAGT. The CDR3 DNA reads as TGTGCCAGCAGTGTTGGTTGGCAGGAGGGTCAGCCCCAGCATTTT. Translating gives CASSVGWQEGQPQHF.

This sequence joins TRBV7-9 and TRBJ1-4; D might be TRBD1 (6 bases). The ends were cut back, 5 bases at V and 4 bases at J, with 14 bases in the middle. From germline, CDR1 is SEHNR and CDR2 FQNEAQ (reference sequence). This CDR3 is built from 15 residues. CDR3 sequence (DNA): TGTGCCAGCAGCCAGATGCAGGGGCGTAATGAAAAACTGTTTTTT. It translates to CASSQMQGRNEKLFF.

CDR3 DNA sequence: TGCGCCAGCACGCTCCTCGGTAGTATGAACACTGAAGCTTTCTTT. Protein product: CASTLLGSMNTEAFF. The V and J genes are TRBV5-1 and TRBJ1-1; D gene unclear. Germline V gene sequence: CDR1 SGHRS, CDR2 YFSETQ. Trimming shortened V by 6 bases and J by 0 bases, and 15 bases separated the two germline ends. The CDR3 covers 15 residues.

The V call is TRBV11-1, the J call TRBJ2-5; 7 bases align to TRBD1. Per the germline V gene, CDR1 is SGHAT and CDR2 is FQDESV (reference sequence). The CDR3 has 16 amino acids. The junction had 11 bases not matched to a gene; V was cut back by 3 bases and J by 4 bases. DNA of the CDR3: TGTGCCAGCAGCTTCGACAGGGAATATCACGGAGAGACCCAGTACTTC. Amino acid sequence: CASSFDREYHGETQYF.

This chain links TRBV19 with TRBJ2-7, with TRBD2 matching 8 bases. Trimming removed 8 bases from V and 5 bases from J; junction bases left unmatched: 11. CDR3 length: 14 amino acids. CDR1 and CDR2 from the germline V gene are LNHDA and SQIVND (reference sequence). The CDR3 DNA reads as TGTGCCAGTTCTACCGGGGGGGCCGGGAACGAGCAGTACTTC. Its translation is CASSTGGAGNEQYF.

This chain joins TRBV7-2 and TRBJ2-2, with 8 nucleotides matching TRBD1. CDR3 length: 15 residues. V was pared by 4 bases and J by 4 bases, with 5 bases of the junction left unmatched. Germline loops: CDR1 SGHTA, CDR2 FQGNSA. The CDR3 DNA reads as TGTGCCAGCAGCTCCAGGACAGGGTTCACCGGGGAGCTGTTTTTT. This sequence encodes CASSSRTGFTGELFF. The whole variable domain, filled in from reference TRBV7-2 and TRBJ2-2, reads GAGVSQSPSNKVTEKGKDVELRCDPISGHTALYWYRQSLGQGLEFLIYFQGNSAPDKSGLPSDRFSAERTGGSVSTLTIQRTQQEDSAVYLCASSSRTGFTGELFFGEGSRLTVL.

The V gene is TRBV6-1, the J gene TRBJ2-5; 11 nucleotides line up with TRBD2. Germline V CDR1 and CDR2: MNHNS, SASEGT. After removal of 7 bases from V and 5 bases from J, the junction contained 3 bases not matched to a gene. CDR3 size: 13 residues. The CDR3: CASNRLAGETQYF. The DNA of the CDR3 is TGTGCCAGCAATCGACTAGCGGGGGAGACCCAGTACTTC.

The chain employs TRBV6-5 and TRBJ2-5; 8 bases fit TRBD2. CDR1 and CDR2 (germline): MNHEY, SVGAGI. V shed 7 bases, J shed 4 bases, and the junction held 8 bases outside the gene matches. The CDR3 consists of 14 residues. Here the CDR3 DNA reads TGTGCCAGCACTCGTAGCGGGGTCCCAGAGACCCAGTACTTC. This gives the protein CASTRSGVPETQYF.

The CDR3 region has the DNA TGTGCCAGCAGCTTGGTCGGGGGGAGGGCCAATGAGCAGTTCTTC. Residues: CASSLVGGRANEQFF. V is TRBV5-4 and J is TRBJ2-1; 7 bases line up with TRBD2. The CDR3 spans 15 residues. V lost 0 bases, J lost 6 bases, and 6 bases stayed unmatched. The germline V gene has CDR1 SGHNT and CDR2 YYREEE (reference sequence).

This chain links TRBV19 with TRBJ2-3, with 10 bases that match TRBD2. V trimming: 1 base; J trimming: 6 bases; junction bases outside the gene matches: 16. The V gene's germline CDR1 is LNHDA and CDR2 SQIVND (reference sequence). CDR3 length equals 19 residues. The CDR3 region is CASSIVKGVKRGGSDTQYF. The CDR3 region has the DNA TGTGCCAGTAGTATAGTTAAGGGTGTGAAGCGGGGGGGCTCTGATACGCAGTATTTT.

The chain uses TRBV11-2 and TRBJ1-3; D not resolved. V lost 1 base and J 0 bases, leaving 10 bases between the germline ends. Germline lookup yields CDR1 SGHAT and CDR2 FQNNGV. The CDR3 runs 16 residues. CDR3 protein: CASSLVITDSGNTIYF. CDR3 coding DNA: TGTGCCAGCAGCTTAGTTATAACAGACTCTGGAAACACCATATATTTT.

In this sample, this clone turned up a few times. V gene TRBV19 combines with J gene TRBJ2-1, with D maybe TRBD1 (6 bases). The CDR3 is 15 amino acids. Trimming removed 6 bases at V and 0 bases at J, with 12 bases between. CDR1 is LNHDA, CDR2 SQIVND, per germline (reference sequence). The CDR3 region has the DNA TGTGCCAGTAGGTCAGGGGAAGTCTCCTACAATGAGCAGTTCTTC. Residues: CASRSGEVSYNEQFF.

This clone appeared a single time. The rearrangement uses TRBV6-1 and TRBJ1-2; 12 bases agree with TRBD1. The CDR3 loop spans 15 amino acids. CDR1 MNHNS and CDR2 SASEGT come from the germline V gene. V lost 7 bases, J lost 6 bases, and 9 bases stayed unmatched. CDR3 DNA: TGTGCCAGCACCATTGACCGGGACAGGGGGCATGGCTACACCTTC. Its protein is CASTIDRDRGHGYTF.

The rearrangement links TRBV11-3 to TRBJ2-1; TRBD2 matches at 9 bases. CDR3 length: 16 amino acids. The junction had 3 bases not matched to a gene; V was cut back by 1 base and J by 2 bases. From germline, CDR1 is SGHNT and CDR2 YENEEA. The CDR3 here is CASSLGLAGTYNEQFF. The CDR3 DNA sequence: TGTGCCAGCAGCTTAGGTCTAGCGGGAACCTACAATGAGCAGTTCTTC.

The chain combines TRBV7-3 with TRBJ1-6; possible D gene TRBD1, 6 bases. The CDR3 length is 14 residues. Trimming removed 5 bases at V and 5 bases at J, with 10 bases between. Germline CDR1 is SGHTA and CDR2 is FQGTGA. CDR3 loop: CASSAQGDNSPLHF. CDR3 nucleotides: TGTGCCAGCAGCGCACAGGGCGATAATTCACCCCTCCACTTT.

The chain joins TRBV7-9 to TRBJ1-2; possibly TRBD1 for D (6 bases). V was clipped by 3 bases and J by 6 bases, with 11 bases between them. CDR1 is SEHNR, CDR2 FQNEAQ, per germline (reference sequence). The CDR3 consists of 13 residues. The CDR3 protein is CASSLPTGHGYTF. The CDR3 DNA reads TGTGCCAGCAGCTTGCCTACAGGGCATGGCTACACCTTC.

In this sample, this clone turned up once. The rearrangement links TRBV18 to TRBJ1-1, with 8 bases that match TRBD1. Trimming cost V 3 bases and J 0 bases; bases outside gene matches: 12. CDR1 KGHSH and CDR2 LQKENI come from the germline V gene. The CDR3 is 18 residues long. CDR3 region: CASSPQGALGTMNTEAFF. In DNA, the CDR3 is TGTGCCAGCTCACCTCAGGGGGCGCTTGGGACAATGAACACTGAAGCTTTCTTT.

The chain carries TRBV6-5 and TRBJ2-3; no definite D call. This CDR3 region has 12 residues. Looked up from germline, CDR1 is MNHEY and CDR2 is SVGAGI. V dropped 8 bases and J dropped 4 bases, with 10 bases sitting between them. The CDR3 region has the DNA TGTGCCAGCCATTCCTCGGCAGATACGCAGTATTTT. It is translated as CASHSSADTQYF.

The CDR3 DNA reads as TGTGCCAGCAGGTCAGGGGACGGAAGCACAGATACGCAGTATTTT. Protein: CASRSGDGSTDTQYF. This chain uses TRBV6-5 with TRBJ2-3; maybe TRBD1 (6 bases). The ends were cut back, 6 bases at V and 0 bases at J, with 13 bases in the middle. Germline lookup yields CDR1 MNHEY and CDR2 SVGAGI. The CDR3 is 15 amino acids.

This clone has just one count. Other DNA sequences within the sample encode an identical CDR3. This rearrangement joins TRBV28 to TRBJ2-5; the D gene is possibly TRBD1 (6 bases). Trimming left V 2 bases short and J 2 bases short, with 12 bases between. CDR1 is MDHEN and CDR2 is SYDVKM in the germline V gene. The CDR3 runs 15 residues. CDR3 bases: TGTGCCAGCAGTTTAGTGGCAGGGGAACAAGAGACCCAGTACTTC. Translation: CASSLVAGEQETQYF.